These 20 T cell receptor beta chains share one sample of origin, sequenced in a study of CD8 T cells in ankylosing spondylitis. TCRdb re-analysed the 5' RACE reads in MiXCR, keeping a single row per CDR3 protein. Among about 250,000 distinct CDR3 sequences, more than 25% were seen once, and the ten largest hold roughly 4.2%. Sequenced material: blood, either unsorted or a sorted T cell fraction (not recorded which). The source is a male donor with ankylosing spondylitis or in good health (not recorded which).

The chain employs TRBV3-1 and TRBJ1-6; TRBD1 agrees at 7 bases. CDR3 length: 18 residues. Germline CDR1 reads LGHDT; CDR2 reads YNNKEL (reference sequence). V lost 4 bases to trimming and J lost 0 bases; unmatched junction nucleotides: 9. Here the CDR3 DNA reads TGTGCCAGCAGCCGCCTGGGAGACAGGGCCTCCTATAATTCACCCCTCCACTTT. Protein product: CASSRLGDRASYNSPLHF. Variable domain in full (rest from reference TRBV3-1 and TRBJ1-6): DTAVSQTPKYLVTQMGNDKSIKCEQNLGHDTMYWYKQDSKKFLKIMFSYNNKELIINETVPNRFSPKSPDKAHLNLHINSLELGDSAVYFCASSRLGDRASYNSPLHFGNGTRLTVT.

V is TRBV7-2 and J is TRBJ1-1; TRBD1 agrees at 8 bases. The CDR3 spans 13 residues. With 6 bases clipped from V and 3 bases from J, the junction kept 3 bases outside the gene matches. CDR1 and CDR2 from the germline V gene are SGHTA and FQGNSA. Written as DNA, the CDR3 is TGTGCCAGCAGGAACAGGGGGTACACTGAAGCTTTCTTT. This encodes CASRNRGYTEAFF.

On this clonotype: Sequence at one end of the junction differs from germline and may be a read error. The chain employs TRBV20-1 and TRBJ2-4; D tentatively reads TRBD1 or TRBD2 (5 bases each). The CDR3 is 15 amino acids. The germline gives CDR1 DFQATT, CDR2 SNEGSKA (reference sequence). The CDR3 DNA is TGCAGTGCCACCCGACAGACTCTAGCCAAAAACAGTCAGTACTTC. Encoded protein: CSATRQTLAKNSQYF.

This chain links TRBV5-1 with TRBJ2-7, with 12 bases matching TRBD2. Germline CDR1 SGHRS, CDR2 YFSETQ. The CDR3 has 15 residues. J gave up 2 bases and V 1 base, and 1 base lay outside the gene matches. CDR3 region: CASSLTSGGPYEQYF. CDR3 in DNA: TGCGCCAGCAGCTTGACTAGCGGGGGGCCCTACGAGCAGTACTTC.

The chain recombines TRBV7-9 with TRBJ2-7; 7 bases align to TRBD2. This CDR3 comprises 13 residues. Trimming removed 5 bases from V and 6 bases from J; junction bases left unmatched: 7. Germline V lookup: CDR1 SEHNR, CDR2 FQNEAQ (reference sequence). The CDR3 sequence is CASSVLAVGEQYF. The CDR3 DNA reads as TGTGCCAGCAGCGTCCTAGCGGTGGGCGAGCAGTACTTC.

The chain couples TRBV10-2 to TRBJ2-3; D is possibly TRBD1 (6 bases). Trimming took off 2 bases at V and 4 bases at J, with 13 bases between the two ends. This CDR3 contains 15 residues. CDR1 is WSHSY and CDR2 is SAAADI in the germline V gene. CDR3 loop: CASSEGQGLADTQYF. The CDR3 coding sequence is TGCGCCAGCAGTGAGGGGCAGGGGTTAGCAGATACGCAGTATTTT.

The chain recombines TRBV28 with TRBJ2-6, with a weak D call TRBD1 (6 bases). Germline loops: CDR1 MDHEN, CDR2 SYDVKM. This CDR3 comprises 18 residues. V was cut by 4 bases and J by 0 bases, with 16 bases left in between. The CDR3 sequence is CASSSRDTVGSGANVLTF. In DNA, the CDR3 is TGTGCCAGCAGTTCTCGGGACACTGTAGGCTCTGGGGCCAACGTCCTGACTTTC.

This chain joins TRBV7-3 and TRBJ1-6, with D perhaps TRBD1 (5 bases). V lost 5 bases and J lost 8, with 10 bases in between. The CDR3 sequence is 13 residues long. The germline V gene encodes CDR1 SGHTA and CDR2 FQGTGA. The CDR3 loop reads CASSEGAYSPLHF. In DNA, the CDR3 is TGTGCCAGCAGCGAAGGGGCTTATTCACCCCTCCACTTT.

At least ten counts were recorded for this clonotype. The gene calls are TRBV20-1 and TRBJ2-3; 8 bases are shared with TRBD2. Germline V gene sequence: CDR1 DFQATT, CDR2 SNEGSKA (reference sequence). V gave up 3 bases and J gave up 2 bases; unmatched junction bases: 1. This CDR3 comprises 13 residues. The CDR3 here is CSASGGATDTQYF. The CDR3 nucleotides read TGCAGTGCTAGCGGGGGGGCCACAGATACGCAGTATTTT.

This sequence joins TRBV7-2 and TRBJ2-7; the D is unclear. The ends were cut back, 5 bases at V and 3 bases at J, with 14 bases in the middle. This CDR3 contains 14 residues. Germline V CDR1 and CDR2: SGHTA, FQGNSA. In DNA, the CDR3 is TGTGCCAGCAGCCGGGCCCTACCGCGCTACGAGCAGTACTTC. Protein: CASSRALPRYEQYF.

This clonotype showed up many times. This chain joins TRBV20-1 and TRBJ2-3, with D possibly being TRBD1 (6 bases). V shed 3 bases and J shed 1 base, with 11 bases lying between them. The CDR3 length is 14 residues. CDR1 is DFQATT and CDR2 is SNEGSKA in the germline V gene (reference sequence). CDR3 amino acids: CSARNHRGTDTQYF. The CDR3 bases are TGCAGTGCTAGGAACCACAGGGGCACAGATACGCAGTATTTT.

The chain uses TRBV20-1 and TRBJ1-5; 7 bases are a match to TRBD1. V dropped 4 bases and J dropped 5; count of bases not matched to a gene: 8. The length of the CDR3 is 14 residues. CDR1 is DFQATT and CDR2 is SNEGSKA in the germline V gene (reference sequence). The CDR3 is CSAITGTADQPQHF. In DNA form, the CDR3 reads TGCAGTGCTATAACAGGGACAGCGGATCAGCCCCAGCATTTT.

J is TRBJ2-3 and V is TRBV3-1; a weak D match, TRBD2 (6 bases). The germline gives CDR1 LGHDT, CDR2 YNNKEL (reference sequence). This CDR3 region has 16 residues. Trimming removed 3 bases from V and 5 bases from J, with 18 bases in between. The CDR3: CASSQWVDQGGDTQYF. For the CDR3, the DNA is TGTGCCAGCAGCCAGTGGGTGGACCAGGGAGGAGATACGCAGTATTTT.

The chain recombines TRBV21-1 with TRBJ1-6; the table's D call TRBD1 went unverified against the DNA. TRBV21-1 is annotated as a pseudogene. The CDR3 totals 15 residues. The CDR3 reads CASSHGTELNSPLHF. CDR3 DNA sequence: TGTGCCAGCAGTCATGGGACAGAACTTAATTCACCCCTCCACTTT.

The J gene is TRBJ2-3, the V gene TRBV7-3; TRBD2 matches at 11 bases. The junction had 4 bases not matched to a gene; V was cut back by 5 bases and J by 3 bases. This CDR3 is 15 amino acids long. Germline CDR1 reads SGHTA; CDR2 reads FQGTGA. CDR3 region: CASSKGTSGTDTQYF. The DNA for the CDR3 is TGTGCCAGCAGCAAGGGGACTAGCGGTACAGATACGCAGTATTTT.

J is TRBJ2-7 and V is TRBV5-1, with D perhaps matching TRBD1 or TRBD2 (5 bases each). This CDR3 region has 18 residues. Between the trimmed V and J ends, which lost 4 bases and 3 bases, there was a span of 26 bases. Germline loops: CDR1 SGHRS, CDR2 YFSETQ. This CDR3 reads CASSRRDGTPMGLYEQYF. The CDR3 DNA follows: TGCGCCAGCAGCCGCAGGGACGGAACACCGATGGGGCTCTACGAGCAGTACTTC.

The chain couples TRBV28 to TRBJ2-1, with 7 bases fitting TRBD2. Per the germline V gene, CDR1 is MDHEN and CDR2 is SYDVKM. The CDR3 covers 18 residues. The V gene end was trimmed by 8 bases and the J gene end by 8 bases; junction bases not matched to a gene: 24. The CDR3: CASFSPPLARNPIDEQFF. CDR3 DNA sequence: TGTGCCAGCTTTTCTCCCCCACTAGCGCGAAACCCCATTGATGAGCAGTTCTTC.

This clonotype was seen only a few times. V is TRBV6-1 and J is TRBJ2-7; TRBD1 matches 8 bases. The germline V gene has CDR1 MNHNS and CDR2 SASEGT. The CDR3 contains 15 residues. The junction had 9 bases not matched to a gene; V was cut back by 5 bases and J by 3 bases. CDR3 loop: CASSPGTGPLYEQYF. The CDR3 nucleotides read TGTGCCAGCAGTCCCGGGACAGGTCCCCTCTACGAGCAGTACTTC.

A few counts support this clonotype. The chain uses TRBV12-3 or TRBV12-4 and TRBJ1-5, with D unclear. The CDR3 is made up of 16 amino acids. Between the trimmed V and J ends, which lost 2 bases and 7 bases, there was a span of 18 bases. In DNA form, the CDR3 reads TGTGCCAGCAGTTTATGGTCGGGAGAGGAGCGGCAGCCCCAGCATTTT. Its translation is CASSLWSGEERQPQHF.

The chain couples TRBV6-5 to TRBJ2-1; no firm D call. The CDR3 consists of 12 residues. Trimming took off 5 bases at V and 7 bases at J, with 9 bases between the two ends. CDR1 and CDR2 from the germline V gene are MNHEY and SVGAGI. The CDR3 is CASSRTENEQFF. CDR3 sequence (DNA): TGTGCCAGCAGTAGGACCGAGAATGAGCAGTTCTTC.